The rows below give T cell receptor beta chains drawn from one sample of a study of early T cells in non-severe SARS-CoV-2 infection. MiXCR was run by TCRdb on the 5' RACE reads, yielding one entry per CDR3 protein. The top ten hold more than 6.5% of the sample, which has 80,000 to 100,000 distinct CDR3 sequences, roughly 12% seen once. Sequenced: whole blood. These receptor sequences come from an adult who was a healthcare worker with PCR-confirmed SARS-CoV-2 infection or an uninfected control (not recorded which). The CDR3 runs from the conserved cysteine through the conserved F or W. A D gene is named only where the DNA matches it firmly. Size is omitted from some rows. Given values are once, few, many or a class for expanded clones.

j_gene	abundance	v_gene	d_gene	CDR3aa	CDR3nt
TRBJ2-7	NA	TRBV20-1	NA	CSARDTRVFSYEQYF	TGCAGTGCTAGAGATACTCGGGTATTCTCCTACGAGCAGTACTTC
TRBJ1-2	many	TRBV5-6	NA	CASSWGMGSVGYGYTF	TGTGCCAGCAGCTGGGGGATGGGATCCGTGGGCTATGGCTACACCTTC
TRBJ2-7	many	TRBV11-1	NA	CASSLATYEQYF	TGTGCCAGCAGCTTAGCCACCTACGAGCAGTACTTC
TRBJ2-7	many	TRBV18	NA	CASSQVTGTYSYEQYF	TGTGCCAGCTCCCAAGTAACCGGGACGTACTCCTACGAGCAGTACTTC
TRBJ1-1	few	TRBV5-6	NA	CASSVRGTITEAFF	TGTGCCAGCAGCGTCCGAGGGACGATCACTGAAGCTTTCTTT
TRBJ2-4	NA	TRBV29-1	TRBD1	CSVEGQGTPFQYF	TGCAGCGTTGAGGGACAGGGAACACCTTTTCAGTACTTC
TRBJ2-2	few	TRBV10-3	NA	CAISKSGAGIGELFF	TGTGCCATCAGTAAGAGTGGGGCAGGGATCGGGGAGCTGTTTTTT
TRBJ2-3	many	TRBV7-9	TRBD2	CASRWKPGLANTDTQYF	TGTGCCAGCAGGTGGAAACCGGGACTAGCGAATACAGATACGCAGTATTTT
TRBJ2-7	NA	TRBV10-3	NA	CAVRGSYEQYF	TGTGCCGTCCGGGGATCCTACGAGCAGTACTTC
TRBJ1-3	few	TRBV12-3/TRBV12-4	TRBD1	CASSFGTARNTIYF	TGTGCCAGCAGTTTTGGGACAGCGAGAAACACCATATATTTT
TRBJ2-4	many	TRBV7-2	TRBD2	CASSQPAGEMAKNIQYF	TGTGCCAGCAGCCAGCCAGCGGGAGAGATGGCCAAAAACATTCAGTACTTC
TRBJ1-6	few	TRBV7-3	NA	CASSLVPRNSPLHF	TGTGCCAGCAGCTTGGTCCCTAGGAATTCACCCCTCCACTTT
TRBJ1-4	NA	TRBV2	NA	CASLRETGEKLFF	TGTGCCAGCTTGCGGGAAACGGGCGAAAAACTGTTTTTT
TRBJ1-1	NA	TRBV10-3	NA	CAIRWGVNTEAFF	TGTGCCATCCGTTGGGGGGTGAACACTGAAGCTTTCTTT
TRBJ2-1	NA	TRBV10-3	TRBD1	CAISETGGLNEQFF	TGTGCCATCAGTGAAACAGGGGGCCTCAATGAGCAGTTCTTC
TRBJ2-5	few	TRBV6-5	NA	CASRETGLETQYF	TGTGCCAGCAGAGAAACAGGATTGGAGACCCAGTACTTC
TRBJ2-7	few	TRBV3-1	NA	CASSRGSSEQYF	TGTGCCAGCAGCCGGGGTTCATCCGAGCAGTACTTC
TRBJ2-3	many	TRBV7-2	TRBD2	CASSLVSGRTDTQYF	TGTGCCAGCAGCTTAGTTAGCGGGAGAACAGATACGCAGTATTTT
TRBJ2-7	NA	TRBV6-1	TRBD2	CASSVTGLAIYEQYF	TGTGCCAGCAGTGTAACGGGACTAGCGATCTACGAGCAGTACTTC
TRBJ2-7	few	TRBV5-4	TRBD2	CASSWTSGSYEQYF	TGTGCCAGCAGCTGGACTAGCGGCTCCTACGAGCAGTACTTC
TRBJ1-2	few	TRBV6-6	NA	CASSPSANYGYTF	TGTGCCAGCAGCCCCTCCGCTAACTATGGCTACACCTTC
TRBJ2-2	NA	TRBV10-2	NA	CATTTSRKDGELFF	TGCGCCACCACTACGTCTCGTAAAGACGGGGAGCTGTTTTTT
TRBJ1-4	few	TRBV10-1	NA	CASSEFTGATNEKLFF	TGCGCCAGCAGTGAGTTCACAGGAGCAACTAATGAAAAACTGTTTTTT
TRBJ2-3	many	TRBV24-1	NA	CATSDLWAADTQYF	TGTGCCACCAGTGATTTGTGGGCGGCAGATACGCAGTATTTT
TRBJ1-2	few	TRBV29-1	TRBD1	CSVEAPGGALTYGYTF	TGCAGCGTTGAAGCGCCAGGGGGCGCCTTGACCTATGGCTACACCTTC
TRBJ1-5	few	TRBV18	NA	CASSPRDVLPQHF	TGTGCCAGCTCTCCCAGGGACGTCTTGCCCCAGCATTTT
TRBJ2-6	many	TRBV5-1	NA	CASSPTSPGANVLTF	TGCGCCAGCAGCCCTACATCTCCCGGGGCCAACGTCCTGACTTTC
TRBJ2-2	NA	TRBV24-1	NA	CATRSQGNTGELFF	TGTGCCACCAGGTCGCAGGGTAACACCGGGGAGCTGTTTTTT
TRBJ1-5	many	TRBV6-2/TRBV6-3	NA	CASSYSGGGNQPQHF	TGTGCCAGCAGTTACTCCGGGGGGGGCAATCAGCCCCAGCATTTT
TRBJ2-3	many	TRBV7-9	NA	CASSFSGGTDTQYF	TGTGCCAGCAGCTTCTCAGGGGGCACAGATACGCAGTATTTT
TRBJ2-7	NA	TRBV2	NA	CASRRTGTDYSYEQYF	TGTGCCAGCCGTCGGACTGGGACCGATTACTCCTACGAGCAGTACTTC
TRBJ2-7	NA	TRBV7-8	TRBD1	CASSRNRGTVSYEQYF	TGTGCCAGCAGTCGAAACCGAGGGACAGTCTCCTACGAGCAGTACTTC
TRBJ2-3	many	TRBV5-6	TRBD2	CASSYLAGVSTDTQYF	TGTGCCAGCAGCTACCTAGCGGGAGTTAGCACAGATACGCAGTATTTT
TRBJ1-5	many	TRBV10-3	NA	CASGGVQNQPQHF	TGTGCCAGCGGAGGGGTTCAGAATCAGCCCCAGCATTTT
TRBJ2-1	NA	TRBV20-1	TRBD2	CSARSSGRAPHLHEQFF	TGCAGTGCTAGATCCAGCGGGAGGGCCCCCCATTTACATGAGCAGTTCTTC
TRBJ1-1	many	TRBV5-4	NA	CASSLGQQNTEAFF	TGTGCCAGCAGCTTGGGACAGCAGAACACTGAAGCTTTCTTT
TRBJ1-1	few	TRBV18	NA	CASSPSRDTEAFF	TGTGCCAGCTCACCATCCCGAGACACTGAAGCTTTCTTT